This T cell receptor (beta chain) was found in a study of cytomegalovirus exposure and HLA in healthy donors. The CDR3 covers 15 residues. Trimming at V came to 1 base and at J to 6 bases, leaving 2 bases not matched to a gene. Germline V gene lookup returns CDR1 LGHNA and CDR2 YNFKEQ. Vbeta (60) and Jbeta (13) primers were used in the PCR. Some clones are missing from TCRdb's copy, which holds only in-frame ones; the method was immunoSEQ multiplex PCR. This listing includes around 140,000 clones. The V and J genes are TRBV4-2 and TRBJ2-3; 12 bases are a match to TRBD2. The sequence derives from a male donor in good health and CMV-seronegative. Sequencing was performed on PBMCs. This chain's CDR3 is CASSQASGGVDTQYF. CDR3 nucleotide sequence: TGTGCCAGCAGCCAAGCTAGCGGGGGGGTGGATACGCAGTATTTT.